Following are 17 T cell receptor beta chains from one sample sequenced in a study of vaccination and CD4 T cells after COVID-19. Described treatment: roughly nine-day PBMC culture with coronavirus spike peptide pools or control peptides (ViraFEST assay). No antigen has been assigned to these receptors. Once obtained from cultured CD4+ T cells, the DNA was sequenced using the Oncomine TCR Beta short-read assay. TCRdb redid the calling of the PCR reads with MiXCR, one entry per CDR3 protein. The sample yields about 15,000 distinct CDR3 sequences, 55% to 60% seen once. Sequenced input: CD4+ T cells from blood, cultured in vitro. The receptors were gathered from a human donor who had recovered from COVID-19.

V usage is TRBV20-1 and J usage is TRBJ1-2; D is uncertain. The CDR3 runs 11 residues. V dropped 7 bases and J dropped 5 bases, with 11 bases sitting between them. Germline CDR1 reads DFQATT; CDR2 reads SNEGSKA (reference sequence). As DNA, the CDR3 is TGCAGTGTACCATCGAGGTATGGCTACACCTTC. Protein product: CSVPSRYGYTF.

This clonotype has a handful of counts. J is TRBJ1-5 and V is TRBV6-1; D gene unclear. The CDR3 has 11 amino acids. Germline V gene data show CDR1 as MNHNS and CDR2 as SASEGT. The V end lost 6 bases, the J end lost 10 bases, and 10 bases lay between the germline ends. The CDR3 nucleotides are TGTGCCAGCAGCTCCCGAGCTCCCCAGCATTTT. This translates into CASSSRAPQHF.

This chain joins TRBV2 and TRBJ1-5; D unclear. This CDR3 is built from 13 residues. Germline V gene sequence: CDR1 SNHLY, CDR2 FYNNEI. V was shortened by 6 bases and J by 3 bases, with 9 bases between the two germline ends. In DNA, the CDR3 is TGTGCCAGCAGGAGTGGGTTCAATCAGCCCCAGCATTTT. This translates into CASRSGFNQPQHF.

This rearrangement joins TRBV7-9 to TRBJ1-1; TRBD1 might be the D (5 bases). V lost 5 bases to trimming and J lost 4 bases, with 17 bases between them. The V gene's germline CDR1 is SEHNR and CDR2 FQNEAQ (reference sequence). This CDR3 comprises 15 residues. As DNA, the CDR3 is TGTGCCAGCAGCCCGACCGGGGCCTGGGGCACTGAAGCTTTCTTT. This translates into CASSPTGAWGTEAFF.

This chain connects TRBV20-1 to TRBJ2-2; a possible D gene is TRBD1 (6 bases). The CDR3 has 14 amino acids. Germline loops: CDR1 DFQATT, CDR2 SNEGSKA (reference sequence). The V gene lost 6 bases and the J gene lost 0 bases, with 11 bases spanning the gap. CDR3 region: CSALGHPNTGELFF. The DNA of the CDR3 is TGCAGTGCCCTGGGACACCCGAACACCGGGGAGCTGTTTTTT.

This clonotype was counted a few times. This sequence joins TRBV7-9 and TRBJ2-2; TRBD1 matches 7 bases. Trimming took 2 bases from V and 7 from J; bases not matched to a gene: 7. The V gene's germline CDR1 is SEHNR and CDR2 FQNEAQ (reference sequence). CDR3 length equals 15 residues. CDR3 bases: TGTGCCAGCAGCTTATCGGGACAGAAGTTCGGGGAGCTGTTTTTT. It specifies CASSLSGQKFGELFF.

This clonotype has just a few counts. The V call is TRBV7-6, the J call TRBJ1-1, with 9 bases aligning to TRBD1. The CDR3 sequence is 15 residues long. CDR1 is SGHVS, CDR2 FNYEAQ, per germline. Germline trimming cut 3 bases from V and 0 bases from J; bases unmatched to any gene: 2. CDR3 region: CASSFGQGMNTEAFF. Here the CDR3 DNA reads TGTGCCAGCAGCTTCGGACAGGGGATGAACACTGAAGCTTTCTTT.

The V call is TRBV28, the J call TRBJ2-5, with TRBD2 matching 7 bases. V was pared by 2 bases and J by 2 bases, with 5 bases of the junction left unmatched. The CDR3 contains 15 residues. CDR1 MDHEN and CDR2 SYDVKM come from the germline V gene. CDR3 sequence reads: CASSLPRGSQETQYF. The CDR3 nucleotides read TGTGCCAGCAGTTTACCGCGGGGGTCACAAGAGACCCAGTACTTC.

Only a few counts were recorded for this clonotype. The CDR3: CASSLQSWGSNQPQHF. The CDR3 bases are TGTGCCAGCAGCCTTCAGAGTTGGGGCTCCAATCAGCCCCAGCATTTT. The chain has TRBV7-2 and TRBJ1-5; D is possibly TRBD1 (5 bases). There are 16 residues in the CDR3. The germline V and J ends were trimmed by 5 bases and 3 bases, with 17 bases remaining between them. CDR1 and CDR2 (germline): SGHTA, FQGNSA.

The chain combines TRBV4-2 with TRBJ2-3; TRBD2 matches 9 bases. The germline V gene encodes CDR1 LGHNA and CDR2 YNFKEQ. V gave up 0 bases and J gave up 1 base; unmatched junction bases: 2. This CDR3 spans 16 amino acids. CDR3 in amino acids: CASSQDIAGGTDTQYF. DNA for the CDR3: TGTGCCAGCAGCCAAGATATAGCGGGGGGCACAGATACGCAGTATTTT.

The chain carries TRBV10-3 and TRBJ1-5; 8 bases fit TRBD1. Germline trimming cut 6 bases from V and 7 bases from J; bases unmatched to any gene: 8. The germline gives CDR1 ENHRY, CDR2 SYGVKD. CDR3 size: 14 residues. CDR3 residues: CAISGTGGGQPQHF. In DNA, the CDR3 is TGTGCCATCAGCGGGACAGGAGGAGGACAGCCCCAGCATTTT.

This clonotype showed up just once. The V and J genes are TRBV5-1 and TRBJ2-7, with a possible D match to TRBD1 (5 bases). The V end lost 0 bases, the J end lost 2 bases, and 9 bases lay between the germline ends. CDR1 and CDR2 (germline): SGHRS, YFSETQ. The CDR3 length is 14 residues. The CDR3 is CASSLDRPTYEQYF. CDR3 sequence (DNA): TGCGCCAGCAGCTTGGACAGGCCCACCTACGAGCAGTACTTC.

This clonotype was seen a handful of times. CDR3: CARSAGAGNEQFF. DNA of the CDR3: TGTGCCAGGTCCGCGGGAGCGGGGAATGAGCAGTTCTTC. This sequence joins TRBV2 and TRBJ2-1; 7 nucleotides match TRBD2. CDR1 and CDR2 (germline): SNHLY, FYNNEI. The CDR3 has 13 amino acids. V lost 9 bases and J lost 7; bases outside the gene matches: 9.

This clonotype was counted between two and nine times. This chain connects TRBV2 to TRBJ2-7; D might be TRBD1 (5 bases). Germline CDR1 reads SNHLY; CDR2 reads FYNNEI. Trimming took 4 bases from V and 5 from J, leaving 18 bases between them. CDR3 length equals 15 residues. The CDR3 coding sequence is TGTGCCAGCAGTGCGGAACAGGCCTCCTTGGACGAGCAGTACTTC. Its protein is CASSAEQASLDEQYF.

V is TRBV28 and J is TRBJ2-1; no clear D gene. Looked up from germline, CDR1 is MDHEN and CDR2 is SYDVKM. The CDR3 is made up of 14 amino acids. The V end was cut by 6 bases, the J end by 5 bases, with 14 bases between. This chain's CDR3 is CASSPWSINNEQFF. The CDR3 coding sequence is TGTGCCAGCAGCCCCTGGTCTATAAACAATGAGCAGTTCTTC.

This clonotype has just one count. The chain recombines TRBV28 with TRBJ2-7; 7 bases fit TRBD1. Losses at the gene ends were 4 bases for V and 6 bases for J; bases not matched to a gene: 9. Germline V gene lookup returns CDR1 MDHEN and CDR2 SYDVKM. The CDR3 extends over 14 amino acids. The CDR3 is CASSSRQGRGEQYF. In nucleotides, the CDR3 is TGTGCCAGCAGTTCTAGACAGGGTAGGGGCGAGCAGTACTTC.

The V gene is TRBV19, the J gene TRBJ2-3; maybe TRBD1 (5 bases). Trimming pared 4 bases from V and 3 bases from J, leaving 11 bases between. The CDR3 consists of 14 residues. The germline gives CDR1 LNHDA, CDR2 SQIVND (reference sequence). The DNA of the CDR3 is TGTGCCAGTAGTAAAGGGGTCGGAACAGATACGCAGTATTTT. Residues: CASSKGVGTDTQYF.